This TCR beta chain is from a study of T-cell reconstitution after alpha-beta-depleted transplantation in children. This clonotype was detected a few times. The authors prepared the TCRbeta library with unique molecular identifiers. TCRdb fed the PCR reads into MiXCR, producing one record per CDR3 protein. The data contain some 280,000 distinct CDR3 sequences, over 8% of them seen just once; the ten biggest clones take up over 9.5%. Deletions cut 4 bases from V and 4 bases from J, with 18 bases between. The CDR3 totals 16 residues. Germline loops: CDR1 LGHNA, CDR2 YNFKEQ. The chain couples TRBV4-2 to TRBJ2-3; the D gene is possibly TRBD2 (5 bases). The specimen was PBMCs from the stem cell graft donor, collected from the stem cell graft. This clonotype was obtained from a human donor who donated a stem cell graft to a child with SCID. The CDR3 DNA is TGTGCCAGCAGCCTCGACCGCGCATCTAGCCCAGATACGCAGTATTTT. This sequence encodes CASSLDRASSPDTQYF.